This T cell receptor (beta chain) was captured in a study of control samples from healthy donors and cancer patients. Using immunoSEQ multiplex PCR, the repertoire was profiled, and TCRdb retains in-frame clones only, with some absent. The table shows approximately 120,000 clones, with 80% to 95% occurring only once. From germline, CDR1 is MNHEY and CDR2 SVGEGT. The V end was cut by 2 bases, the J end by 4 bases, with 18 bases between. CDR3 length equals 17 residues. The chain combines TRBV6-2 or TRBV6-3 with TRBJ1-3; D perhaps matches TRBD1 (5 bases). This TCR was recovered from an elderly man with head and neck cancer. The source material was PBMCs. The CDR3 reads CASSYADSRLWGNTIYF. The CDR3 DNA sequence: TGTGCCAGCAGTTACGCCGACAGCCGCCTGTGGGGAAACACCATATATTTT.